The 8 T cell receptor beta chains presented below share a single source sample, sequenced in a study of blood T cell repertoires in COVID-19. The repertoire was sequenced with immunoSEQ multiplex PCR; TCRdb's copy has only in-frame clones and lacks some. The data show tens of thousands of clones, around 85% seen once. The sample comprised peripheral blood. Receptors were obtained from a human donor in a cohort sampled during active COVID-19.

This clone has just a few counts. The chain carries TRBV28 and TRBJ2-7, with 7 positions matching TRBD1. The J segment lost 1 base and the V segment lost 4 bases, leaving 7 bases of the junction unmatched. The CDR3 contains 15 residues. CDR1 is MDHEN and CDR2 is SYDVKM in the germline V gene. For the CDR3, the DNA is TGTGCCAGCAGTTCTCGGGACAGAGCTTCCTACGAGCAGTACTTC. This codes for CASSSRDRASYEQYF.

The count of this clone is one. The J gene is TRBJ1-1, the V gene TRBV5-6, with D perhaps TRBD1 (5 bases). The germline V gene has CDR1 SGHDT and CDR2 YYEEEE. This CDR3 comprises 16 residues. Trimming left V 0 bases short and J 3 bases short, with 15 bases between. The CDR3 sequence is CASSLVSGWQYTEAFF. The DNA of the CDR3 is TGTGCCAGCAGCTTGGTCTCAGGGTGGCAGTACACTGAAGCTTTCTTT.

This sequence joins TRBV3-1 (or the pseudogene TRBV3-2) and TRBJ2-3; no reliable D call. The V gene's germline CDR1 is LGHDT and CDR2 YNNKEL (reference sequence). The CDR3 consists of 13 residues. Trimming cost V 4 bases and J 4 bases, with 9 bases left between them. CDR3 sequence: CASSRSSADTQYF. As DNA, the CDR3 is TGTGCCAGCAGCCGGTCTAGTGCAGATACGCAGTATTTT.

V and J are TRBV7-2 and TRBJ2-3; no firm D call. The CDR3 runs to 14 residues. Germline CDR1 reads SGHTA; CDR2 reads FQGNSA. Trimming removed 1 base at V and 2 bases at J, with 7 bases between. CDR3 in DNA: TGTGCCAGCAGCTTAGTACAGCCCACAGATACGCAGTATTTT. This encodes CASSLVQPTDTQYF.

The chain has TRBV4-1 and TRBJ2-7; 9 bases align to TRBD1. V lost 9 bases and J lost 0; bases outside the gene matches: 6. The CDR3 runs 14 residues. CDR1 is MGHRA and CDR2 is YSYEKL in the germline V gene. Here the CDR3 reads CASSGTGLSYEQYF. The CDR3 coding sequence is TGCGCCAGTTCCGGGACAGGGCTCTCCTACGAGCAGTACTTC.

The rearrangement links TRBV5-1 to TRBJ1-4; perhaps TRBD1 as D (6 bases). Deletions cut 7 bases from V and 0 bases from J, with 13 bases between. The germline gives CDR1 SGHRS, CDR2 YFSETQ. CDR3 length: 15 amino acids. The CDR3, as DNA: TGCGCCAGCGGTTTCCAGGGGACAACTAATGAAAAACTGTTTTTT. This codes for CASGFQGTTNEKLFF. Using reference TRBV5-1 and TRBJ1-4 for the parts outside the CDR3, the full variable domain is KAGVTQTPRYLIKTRGQQVTLSCSPISGHRSVSWYQQTPGQGLQFLFEYFSETQRNKGNFPGRFSGRQFSNSRSEMNVSTLELGDSALYLCASGFQGTTNEKLFFGSGTQLSVL.

The chain is built from TRBV6-5 and TRBJ2-7; D uncertain. The germline gives CDR1 MNHEY, CDR2 SVGAGI. V lost 7 bases, J lost 0 bases, and 16 bases lay in between. This CDR3 comprises 15 residues. CDR3 sequence reads: CASTETPSPSYEQYF. The CDR3 DNA follows: TGTGCCAGCACCGAGACACCTTCCCCCTCCTACGAGCAGTACTTC.

The V gene is TRBV24-1, the J gene TRBJ2-1; D call uncertain. CDR1 is KGHDR and CDR2 is SFDVKD in the germline V gene. The CDR3 sequence is 13 residues long. V lost 4 bases, J lost 7 bases, and 10 bases lay in between. CDR3 sequence: CATSDRINNEQFF. The DNA for the CDR3 is TGTGCCACCAGTGACCGTATTAATAATGAGCAGTTCTTC.